The 8 T cell receptor beta chains below were found in one sample sequenced in a study of post-analysis software for immune sequencing data. Prepared TCR beta cDNA libraries contained unique molecular identifiers. Via MiXCR, TCRdb re-called the PCR reads, giving one row per CDR3 protein. In the table there are some 190,000 distinct CDR3 sequences, roughly 30% of which are singletons. These receptors lack a known antigen. Study-wide results and caveats: Comparison of patients with controls showed about 5 TRBV segments more frequent in patients, TRBV5-6, TRBV5-1 and TRBV20-1 among them.

The sequencing input was blood. The receptors originated from a girl under 18 with multiple sclerosis.

This clonotype turned up a few times. A single base separates this from a much larger clone, so it may be a read error. The chain is built from TRBV20-1 and TRBJ2-1; perhaps TRBD1 as D (5 bases). This CDR3 comprises 12 residues. The V gene's germline CDR1 is DFQATT and CDR2 SNEGSKA (reference sequence). The chain's CDR3 is CRASQGTNEQFF. CDR3 bases: TGCAGGGCTAGTCAGGGTACGAATGAGCAGTTCTTC.

To note about this clonotype: A single base separates this from a much larger clone, so it may be a read error. V usage is TRBV29-1 and J usage is TRBJ2-7; possibly TRBD2 for D (5 bases). Germline V gives CDR1 SQVTM, CDR2 ANQGSEA. The CDR3 loop spans 12 amino acids. The V end lost 4 bases, the J end lost 7 bases, and 14 bases lay between the germline ends. In DNA, the CDR3 is TGCAGCGTTGTACCCGACTACAATGAGCAGTACTTC. Its protein is CSVVPDYNEQYF.

This clonotype was counted ten times or more. The chain recombines TRBV5-6 with TRBJ2-3, with TRBD2 identical over 11 bases. The germline V gene encodes CDR1 SGHDT and CDR2 YYEEEE. The CDR3 length is 16 residues. V was clipped by 5 bases and J by 2 bases; unmatched bases: 7. As DNA, the CDR3 is TGTGCCAGCAGATCTCCGGGACTAGCGGTCACAGATACGCAGTATTTT. Protein: CASRSPGLAVTDTQYF.

This clonotype occurred many times. V and J are TRBV5-1 and TRBJ1-2, with D possibly being TRBD1 (5 bases). Trimming removed 4 bases from V and 6 bases from J, with 19 bases in between. CDR1 and CDR2 from the germline V gene are SGHRS and YFSETQ. The CDR3 covers 15 residues. CDR3 protein: CASSPGGQGRDGYTF. In DNA, the CDR3 is TGCGCCAGCAGCCCGGGAGGTCAGGGAAGGGATGGCTACACCTTC.

The chain employs TRBV5-1 and TRBJ1-2; possibly TRBD1 for D (6 bases). CDR1 is SGHRS, CDR2 YFSETQ, per germline. The CDR3 totals 13 residues. V was trimmed by 2 bases and J by 4 bases, leaving 9 bases between them. CDR3 DNA: TGCGCCAGCAGCTTACAGGGAACCTATGGCTACACCTTC. Translated, it gives CASSLQGTYGYTF.

This clonotype has at least ten counts. The chain uses TRBV20-1 and TRBJ2-5; D may be TRBD1 (5 bases). CDR3 size: 12 residues. The germline CDR1 and CDR2 sequences are DFQATT and SNEGSKA (reference sequence). Trimming took 1 base from V and 4 from J, leaving 7 bases between them. The CDR3 DNA reads TGCAGTGCTAGAGGGGGCGGAGAGACCCAGTACTTC. The encoded protein is CSARGGGETQYF.

This clonotype was seen many times. The chain has TRBV30 and TRBJ2-7, with unresolved D. V lost 6 bases to trimming and J lost 2 bases, with 14 bases between them. This CDR3 is built from 13 residues. CDR1 GTSNPN and CDR2 SVGIG come from the germline V gene (reference sequence). The CDR3 protein is CACSGLETYEQYF. The CDR3 bases are TGTGCCTGCTCTGGGCTAGAGACCTACGAGCAGTACTTC.

This clonotype was observed many times. This chain links TRBV28 with TRBJ1-2; tentatively, D is TRBD1 (6 bases). Germline V gene sequence: CDR1 MDHEN, CDR2 SYDVKM. Trimming pared 7 bases from V and 7 bases from J, leaving 10 bases between. This CDR3 has 11 residues. CDR3 bases: TGTGCCAGCACTCACAGGGTTGGCTACACCTTC. Amino acid sequence: CASTHRVGYTF.